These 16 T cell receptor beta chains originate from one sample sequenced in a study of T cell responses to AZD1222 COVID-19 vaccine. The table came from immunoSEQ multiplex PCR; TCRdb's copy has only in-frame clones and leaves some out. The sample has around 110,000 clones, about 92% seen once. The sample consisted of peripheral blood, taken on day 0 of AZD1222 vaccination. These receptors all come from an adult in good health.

The CDR3 loop reads CASSPSSGNTIYF. As DNA, the CDR3 is TGTGCCAGCAGCCCCTCAAGTGGAAACACCATATATTTT. The chain employs TRBV9 and TRBJ1-3; D uncertain. The CDR3 has 13 residues. Germline CDR1 reads SGDLS; CDR2 reads YYNGEE. Trimming took off 4 bases at V and 3 bases at J, with 8 bases between the two ends.

The CDR3 coding sequence is TGTGCCAGCAGCTTTGTGGGAGTATCGGGTGAGCAGTACTTC. Translation: CASSFVGVSGEQYF. The chain carries TRBV7-8 and TRBJ2-7; weak D call: TRBD2 (5 bases). V lost 3 bases to trimming and J lost 7 bases, with 16 bases between them. The CDR3 contains 14 residues. Germline V gene sequence: CDR1 SGHVS, CDR2 FQNEAQ.

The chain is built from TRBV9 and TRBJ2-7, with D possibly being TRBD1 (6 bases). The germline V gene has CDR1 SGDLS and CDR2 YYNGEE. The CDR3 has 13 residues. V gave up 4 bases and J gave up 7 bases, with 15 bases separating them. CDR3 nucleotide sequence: TGTGCCAGCAGCAGAGACAGGTGGGGGGAGCAGTACTTC. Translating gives CASSRDRWGEQYF.

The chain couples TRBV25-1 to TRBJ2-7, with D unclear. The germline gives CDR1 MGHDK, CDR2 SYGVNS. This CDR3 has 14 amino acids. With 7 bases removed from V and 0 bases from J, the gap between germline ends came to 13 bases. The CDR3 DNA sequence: TGTGCCAGCACTGTGCATTCAAGCTCCTACGAGCAGTACTTC. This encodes CASTVHSSSYEQYF.

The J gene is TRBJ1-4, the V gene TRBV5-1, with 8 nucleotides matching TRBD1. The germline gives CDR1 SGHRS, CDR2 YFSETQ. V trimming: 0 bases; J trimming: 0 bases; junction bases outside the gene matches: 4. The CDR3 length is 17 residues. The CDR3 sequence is CASSLARGPTTNEKLFF. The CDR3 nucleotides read TGCGCCAGCAGCTTGGCCAGGGGGCCGACAACTAATGAAAAACTGTTTTTT.

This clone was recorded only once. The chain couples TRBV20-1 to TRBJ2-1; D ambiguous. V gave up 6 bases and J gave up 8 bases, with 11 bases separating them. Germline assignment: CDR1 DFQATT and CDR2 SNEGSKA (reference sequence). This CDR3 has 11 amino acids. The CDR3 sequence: CSAKSVDEQFF. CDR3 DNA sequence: TGCAGTGCAAAAAGTGTCGATGAGCAGTTCTTC.

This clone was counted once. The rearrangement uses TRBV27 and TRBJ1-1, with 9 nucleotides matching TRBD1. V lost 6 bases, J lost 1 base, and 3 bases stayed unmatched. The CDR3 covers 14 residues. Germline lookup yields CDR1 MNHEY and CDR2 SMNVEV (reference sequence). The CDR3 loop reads CASRPTGGNTEAFF. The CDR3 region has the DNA TGTGCCAGCAGGCCGACAGGGGGGAACACTGAAGCTTTCTTT.

CDR3: CASSFSSLSYNSPLHF. The CDR3 DNA follows: TGTGCCAGCAGCTTTAGTAGCCTGTCCTATAATTCACCCCTCCACTTT. The chain is built from TRBV7-9 and TRBJ1-6; D gene ambiguous. The germline gives CDR1 SEHNR, CDR2 FQNEAQ (reference sequence). The CDR3 is 16 residues long. V lost 3 bases to trimming and J lost 1 base, with 10 bases between them.

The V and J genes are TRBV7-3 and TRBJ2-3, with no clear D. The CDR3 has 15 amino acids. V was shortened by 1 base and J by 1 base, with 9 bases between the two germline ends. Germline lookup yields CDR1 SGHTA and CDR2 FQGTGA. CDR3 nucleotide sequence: TGTGCCAGCAGCTTAAGGCAAATGGGCACAGATACGCAGTATTTT. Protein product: CASSLRQMGTDTQYF.

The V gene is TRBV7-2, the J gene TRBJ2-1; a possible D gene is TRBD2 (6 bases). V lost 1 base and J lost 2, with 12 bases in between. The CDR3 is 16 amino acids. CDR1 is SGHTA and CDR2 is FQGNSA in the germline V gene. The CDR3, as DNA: TGTGCCAGCAGCTTAGAGGGACTCCTCACCTACAATGAGCAGTTCTTC. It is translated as CASSLEGLLTYNEQFF.

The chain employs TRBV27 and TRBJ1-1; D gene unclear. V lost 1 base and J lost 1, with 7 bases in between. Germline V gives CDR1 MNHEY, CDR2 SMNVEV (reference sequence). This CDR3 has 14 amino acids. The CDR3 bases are TGTGCCAGCAGTTTATTACGGACGAACACTGAAGCTTTCTTT. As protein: CASSLLRTNTEAFF.

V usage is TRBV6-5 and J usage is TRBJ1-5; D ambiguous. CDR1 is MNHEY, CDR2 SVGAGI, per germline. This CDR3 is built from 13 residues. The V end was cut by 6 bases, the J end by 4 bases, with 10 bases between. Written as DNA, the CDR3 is TGTGCCAGCAGCCCAGGACTGAATCAGCCCCAGCATTTT. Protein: CASSPGLNQPQHF.

The CDR3 loop reads CASSPSRPGPGKETQYF. In DNA form, the CDR3 reads TGTGCCAGCAGCCCAAGTAGACCGGGCCCCGGCAAAGAGACCCAGTACTTC. This chain links TRBV21-1 with TRBJ2-5. TRBV21-1 is a listed pseudogene. The CDR3 is made up of 17 amino acids.

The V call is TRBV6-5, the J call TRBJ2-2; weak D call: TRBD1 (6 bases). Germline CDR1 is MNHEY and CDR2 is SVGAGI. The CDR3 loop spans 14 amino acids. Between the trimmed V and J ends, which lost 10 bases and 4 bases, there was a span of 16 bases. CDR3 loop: CATTHGQSTGELFF. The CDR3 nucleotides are TGTGCCACCACACACGGACAGAGCACCGGGGAGCTGTTTTTT.

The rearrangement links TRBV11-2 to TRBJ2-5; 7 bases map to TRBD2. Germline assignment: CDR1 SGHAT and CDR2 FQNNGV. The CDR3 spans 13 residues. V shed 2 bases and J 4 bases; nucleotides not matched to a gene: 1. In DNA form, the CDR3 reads TGTGCCAGCAGCTTATCGGGGGGAGAGACCCAGTACTTC. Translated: CASSLSGGETQYF.

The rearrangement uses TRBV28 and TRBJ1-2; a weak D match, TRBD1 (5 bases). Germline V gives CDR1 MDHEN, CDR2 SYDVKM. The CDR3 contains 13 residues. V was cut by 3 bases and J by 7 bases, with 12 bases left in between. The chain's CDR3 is CASSFQGRRGYTF. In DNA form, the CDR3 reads TGTGCCAGCAGTTTTCAGGGTAGACGTGGCTACACCTTC.